This T cell receptor beta chain stems from a study of graft-versus-host responses after intestinal transplantation. Overall study findings and caveats: Early declines in HvG clones that occurred post-transplant were associated with peak circulating GvH clone levels. Those patients showing graft-donor T cell macrochimerism displayed high graft-versus-host to host-versus-graft clonal ratios in allografts.

This CDR3 has 16 amino acids. Per germline, CDR1 MGHDK and CDR2 SYGVNS. Sequencing used immunoSEQ multiplex PCR; TCRdb keeps in-frame clones, though not all of them. The profile covers tens of thousands of clones, with about 89% appearing a single time and approximately 0.56% taken by the ten largest. A remark on this clone: What it binds is not known. One junction end does not reproduce the germline sequence, and a read error may be involved.

The sequenced sample was unstimulated CD4+ T cells sorted from spleen or lymph node cells, obtained before transplant. The receptor was derived from a human donor who was the organ donor for an intestinal transplant. V gene TRBV25-1 combines with J gene TRBJ1-4; TRBD1 aligns across 7 bases. CDR3 bases: TGTGCCAGCAGTGAGGCTTCAGGGGGTTTGGGTGAAAAACTGCTTTTT. Encoded protein: CASSEASGGLGEKLLF.